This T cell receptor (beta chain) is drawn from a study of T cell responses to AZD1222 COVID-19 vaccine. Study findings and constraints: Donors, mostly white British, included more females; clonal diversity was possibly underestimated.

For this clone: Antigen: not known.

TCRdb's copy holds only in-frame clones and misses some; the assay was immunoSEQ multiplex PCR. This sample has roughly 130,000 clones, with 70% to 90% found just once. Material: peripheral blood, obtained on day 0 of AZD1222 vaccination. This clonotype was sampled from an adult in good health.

This CDR3 is CASSLMTVSYEQYF. In nucleotides, the CDR3 is TGTGCCAGCAGTTTAATGACGGTCTCCTACGAGCAGTACTTC. V and J are TRBV28 and TRBJ2-7; D call uncertain. The CDR3 length is 14 residues. Trimming removed 2 bases from V and 0 bases from J, with 8 bases in between. CDR1 is MDHEN and CDR2 is SYDVKM in the germline V gene.